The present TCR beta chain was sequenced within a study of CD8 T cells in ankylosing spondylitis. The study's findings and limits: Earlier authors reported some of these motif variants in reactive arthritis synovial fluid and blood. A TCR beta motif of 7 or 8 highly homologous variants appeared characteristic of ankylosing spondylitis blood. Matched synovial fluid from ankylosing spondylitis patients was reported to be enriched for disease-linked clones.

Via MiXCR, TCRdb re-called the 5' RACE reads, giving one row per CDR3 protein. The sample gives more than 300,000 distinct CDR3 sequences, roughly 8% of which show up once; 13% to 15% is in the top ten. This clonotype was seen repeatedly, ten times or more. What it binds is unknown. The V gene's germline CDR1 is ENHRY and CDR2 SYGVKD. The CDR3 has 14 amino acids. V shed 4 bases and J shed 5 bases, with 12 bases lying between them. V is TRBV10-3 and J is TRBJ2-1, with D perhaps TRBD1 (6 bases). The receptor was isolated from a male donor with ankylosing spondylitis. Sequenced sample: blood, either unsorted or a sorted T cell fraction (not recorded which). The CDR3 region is CAISVSQGHNEQFF. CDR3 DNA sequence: TGTGCCATCAGTGTCTCACAGGGCCACAATGAGCAGTTCTTC.